This T cell receptor (beta chain) came from a study of blood T cell repertoires in COVID-19 (dated by TCRdb to 2019 to 2021). With regard to the full study: The collaborator samples originated in the United States, Italy and Spain and spanned the acute and convalescent phases of COVID-19. The material from the prospective study consisted of cDNA or gDNA derived from T cells, B-cell-depleted T cells, or PBMCs. Samples were obtained from the ongoing ImmuneRACE study (first 160 participants) and from over 1,000 subjects provided by 6 global collaborators. The repertoires were released in a freely available public database meant as a resource for research on the immune response to SARS-CoV-2. Deeply sampled blood TCRbeta repertoires from subjects exposed to, actively infected with, or recovered from COVID-19 were included in the dataset. A de-identified subject ID, COVID-19 status, age in years and sex were almost always included in the sample metadata. Where available, HLA class I and class II types were obtained from metadata supplied by the sample provider rather than from assay-based typing. Broad study findings and their caveats: The amount of clinical and demographic metadata varied by source and participant and was provided uncurated.

Each collaborating institution followed its own protocols to collect whole blood in K2EDTA tubes. For TCRbeta analysis, collaborators shipped samples in one of three forms: frozen whole blood, isolated PBMCs, or DNA extracted from either of those sample types. To note about this clone: Its antigen remains undetermined. The input lacks base qualities; no much larger clone sits a single base away.

CDR1 and CDR2 are drawn from the germline V gene: LGHNA, YNFKEQ. The CDR3, from cysteine to phenylalanine, totals 17 residues. Just CDR3 DNA is preserved here, 51 bases in frame from base 1. V and J lose 0 bases and 0 bases, and a span of 12 bases separates them. The immunoSEQ Assay, a bias-controlled multiplex PCR, was used to amplify TCRbeta CDR3 regions from genomic DNA. Per the source publication's procedure: Within the assay, amplification of reference gene primers was used to estimate how many nucleated cells each sample contained. Sequence reads were collapsed and filtered to measure the absolute abundance of every unique TCRbeta CDR3 rearrangement. For each sample, productive Simpson clonality was calculated as the square root of Simpson's diversity index over productive rearrangements. TCRdb retrieved this table from immuneACCESS and kept in-frame rearrangements only. Not all clones are present; in checked studies, unresolved V genes account for under half, and no reason is known for the remainder. The DNA was the basis for D and trimming; V, J and clone size are from that table. Within this sample are 80,000 to 95,000 clones, with approximately 91% of them counted one time only. The ten largest make up 3% to 3.5% of the sample.

The clonotype comes from a woman between 65 and 79 years old with acute or convalescent COVID-19. Here the chain combines TRBV4-2 and TRBJ2-1, with no confident D gene call. Sequenced material: peripheral blood. The CDR3 region has the sequence CASSQERLPSSYNEQFF. The nucleotide sequence reads as follows: TGTGCCAGCAGCCAAGAGCGACTCCCGAGCTCCTACAATGAGCAGTTCTTC.